This T cell receptor beta chain was captured in a study of CD8+ T cells in alopecia areata. The study, taken as a whole, reports: Resident alphabeta T cells of normal skin are also sequenced in scalp samples. Tofacitinib significantly decreased scalp clonality and expanded CD8+ clones among top 100.

Concerning this clone: No antigen is known for it.

Isolated RNA was reverse transcribed into cDNA used as the sequencing template. TCRdb's table, derived via immunoSEQ multiplex PCR, lists solely in-frame clones and lacks some. Of about 190,000 clones listed, approximately 61% are singletons. Documented treatment: oral pan-JAK inhibitor, 5-10 mg twice daily. The CDR3 length is 12 residues. The germline CDR1 and CDR2 sequences are SEHNR and FQNEAQ (reference sequence). The V end lost 4 bases, the J end lost 5 bases, and 6 bases lay between the germline ends. The receptor was derived from a human donor with alopecia areata. The source was CD4+ T cells sorted from blood, collected at week 24, from a patient treated with tofacitinib. The rearrangement links TRBV7-9 to TRBJ2-1; possible D gene TRBD2, 5 bases. CDR3 loop: CASSSGNNEQFF. For the CDR3, the DNA is TGTGCCAGCAGCTCGGGAAACAATGAGCAGTTCTTC.